The 30 T cell receptor beta chains given below trace back to one sample, sequenced in a study of CD4 T cell repertoires in COVID-19. Method: immunoSEQ multiplex PCR; TCRdb's copy keeps in-frame clones and lacks some. The table includes some 71,000 clones, around 82% detected once. Sequenced material: CD4+ T cells from peripheral blood, taken after recovery from COVID-19. These receptors were collected from a human donor who had COVID-19.

Here the CDR3 reads CASSEGTPRGTQYF. In DNA form, the CDR3 reads TGCGCCAGCAGCGAAGGGACCCCTCGAGGGACCCAGTACTTC. J is TRBJ2-5 and V is TRBV5-1; D may match TRBD1 or TRBD2 (5 bases each). The CDR3 is made up of 14 amino acids. Germline CDR1 SGHRS, CDR2 YFSETQ. Trimming pared 4 bases from V and 7 bases from J, leaving 17 bases between.

The CDR3 DNA reads as TGCGCCAGCAGCTCGGACAGGGTTGAAGCTTTCTTT. The encoded protein is CASSSDRVEAFF. The chain couples TRBV5-1 to TRBJ1-1; 8 bases map to TRBD1. Germline values: CDR1 SGHRS, CDR2 YFSETQ. This CDR3 comprises 12 residues. V dropped 3 bases and J dropped 7; count of bases not matched to a gene: 2.

This chain links TRBV10-3 with TRBJ1-5, with TRBD1 matching over 7 bases. V lost 10 bases and J lost 5; bases outside the gene matches: 8. Looked up from germline, CDR1 is ENHRY and CDR2 is SYGVKD. The CDR3 covers 13 residues. The CDR3 is CARLGRGHQPQHF. The DNA of the CDR3 is TGTGCCAGGCTGGGAAGGGGGCATCAGCCCCAGCATTTT.

This clone was picked up a small number of times. The V call is TRBV19, the J call TRBJ2-1, with 9 bases identical to TRBD2. Germline lookup yields CDR1 LNHDA and CDR2 SQIVND (reference sequence). Trimming at V came to 5 bases and at J to 1 base, leaving 6 bases not matched to a gene. The length of the CDR3 is 16 residues. Here the CDR3 reads CASSRLAVKSYNEQFF. The CDR3 DNA reads TGTGCCAGTAGTCGACTAGCGGTTAAATCCTACAATGAGCAGTTCTTC.

The V gene is TRBV7-9, the J gene TRBJ1-3; TRBD1 agrees at 9 bases. Germline V gene sequence: CDR1 SEHNR, CDR2 FQNEAQ (reference sequence). CDR3 size: 15 residues. J gave up 4 bases and V 5 bases, and 6 bases lay outside the gene matches. Written as DNA, the CDR3 is TGTGCCAGCAGCATCTCCGGGACAGGGGGAAACACCATATATTTT. This gives the protein CASSISGTGGNTIYF.

The DNA for the CDR3 is TGTGCCAGCAGCTTGGGTCCGAACACTGAAGCTTTCTTT. Translated: CASSLGPNTEAFF. The rearrangement links TRBV5-8 to TRBJ1-1; D is uncertain. The V gene's germline CDR1 is SGHTS and CDR2 YDEGEE. V was pared by 0 bases and J by 1 base, with 4 bases between. The CDR3 loop spans 13 amino acids.

The chain couples TRBV5-8 to TRBJ1-1; unclear D gene. Trimming took off 9 bases at V and 1 base at J, with 13 bases between the two ends. CDR1 and CDR2 from the germline V gene are SGHTS and YDEGEE. There are 13 residues in the CDR3. This chain's CDR3 is CATIRSGNTEAFF. CDR3 nucleotide sequence: TGTGCCACGATTAGGTCGGGGAACACTGAAGCTTTCTTT.

V is TRBV19 and J is TRBJ1-4, with D possibly being TRBD1 (5 bases). There are 16 residues in the CDR3. V shed 4 bases and J shed 3 bases, with 15 bases lying between them. The germline CDR1 and CDR2 sequences are LNHDA and SQIVND (reference sequence). The chain's CDR3 is CASSRMSTAANEKLFF. The CDR3 nucleotides are TGTGCCAGTAGTAGAATGTCGACAGCAGCTAATGAAAAACTGTTTTTT.

The CDR3 spells CAISELGAGAEQYF. Here the CDR3 DNA reads TGTGCCATCAGTGAGCTGGGGGCGGGCGCCGAGCAGTACTTC. The rearrangement joins TRBV10-3 to TRBJ2-7; TRBD1 is a possible D gene (6 bases). Trimming left V 2 bases short and J 6 bases short, with 14 bases between. Germline assignment: CDR1 ENHRY and CDR2 SYGVKD. The CDR3 is made up of 14 amino acids.

J is TRBJ2-3 and V is TRBV4-2, with TRBD1 matching over 10 bases. V dropped 3 bases and J dropped 3; count of bases not matched to a gene: 6. The CDR3 runs to 16 residues. Germline assignment: CDR1 LGHNA and CDR2 YNFKEQ. The CDR3 coding sequence is TGTGCCAGCAGCCAGACCGGGACAGGGGTGACAGATACGCAGTATTTT. Encoded protein: CASSQTGTGVTDTQYF.

V usage is TRBV3-1 (or the pseudogene TRBV3-2) and J usage is TRBJ2-1; TRBD1 aligns across 8 bases. This CDR3 comprises 14 residues. CDR1 and CDR2 from the germline V gene are LGHDT and YNNKEL (reference sequence). The V segment lost 5 bases and the J segment 9 bases; nucleotides outside the gene matches: 9. CDR3 DNA: TGTGCCAGCAGCTCGGACAGGGAGTTCGGTGAGCAGTTCTTC. Its protein product is CASSSDREFGEQFF.

The J gene is TRBJ2-2, the V gene TRBV2, with 13 bases lining up with TRBD2. CDR1 is SNHLY, CDR2 FYNNEI, per germline. J was trimmed by 5 bases and V by 4 bases; bases with no gene match: 1. CDR3 length equals 15 residues. The CDR3: CASSVLAGGTGELFF. The CDR3 region has the DNA TGTGCCAGCAGTGTACTAGCGGGGGGGACCGGGGAGCTGTTTTTT.

CDR3 nucleotide sequence: TGTGCCAGCAGCCGACTAGCGGGTCCCTACGAGCAGTACTTC. Its protein product is CASSRLAGPYEQYF. V is TRBV5-8 and J is TRBJ2-7; TRBD2 aligns across 10 bases. V trimming: 4 bases; J trimming: 2 bases; junction bases outside the gene matches: 3. Germline V gene data show CDR1 as SGHTS and CDR2 as YDEGEE. CDR3 size: 14 residues.

V gene TRBV5-1 combines with J gene TRBJ2-3, with D tentatively TRBD1 (6 bases). V was cut by 0 bases and J by 4 bases, with 18 bases left in between. The CDR3 has 17 residues. Germline V CDR1 and CDR2: SGHRS, YFSETQ. The CDR3 spells CASSLGGLGRFPDTQYF. The CDR3 DNA is TGCGCCAGCAGCTTGGGGGGGCTAGGCCGGTTCCCAGATACGCAGTATTTT. Using reference TRBV5-1 and TRBJ2-3 for the parts outside the CDR3, the full variable domain is KAGVTQTPRYLIKTRGQQVTLSCSPISGHRSVSWYQQTPGQGLQFLFEYFSETQRNKGNFPGRFSGRQFSNSRSEMNVSTLELGDSALYLCASSLGGLGRFPDTQYFGPGTRLTVL.

This clone has only one observation. This rearrangement joins TRBV6-5 to TRBJ1-2; TRBD1 is a possible D gene (5 bases). From germline, CDR1 is MNHEY and CDR2 SVGAGI. The length of the CDR3 is 14 residues. Trimming stripped 2 bases from V and 0 bases from J, with 7 bases between. The CDR3 protein is CASSYGATNYGYTF. CDR3 coding DNA: TGTGCCAGCAGTTACGGGGCCACTAACTATGGCTACACCTTC.

This chain joins TRBV18 and TRBJ2-3; D is unclear. CDR1 is KGHSH, CDR2 LQKENI, per germline. This CDR3 has 12 residues. V was pared by 6 bases and J by 2 bases, with 6 bases between. CDR3 in amino acids: CASSRLTDTQYF. Here the CDR3 DNA reads TGTGCCAGCTCGCGTCTCACAGATACGCAGTATTTT.

This chain connects TRBV12-5 to TRBJ1-2; a possible D gene is TRBD1 (6 bases). Trimming removed 3 bases at V and 2 bases at J, with 13 bases between. The CDR3 runs 15 residues. Germline values: CDR1 LGHNT, CDR2 FRNRAP. The CDR3 protein is CASGFPNTGNYGYTF. The CDR3, as DNA: TGTGCTAGTGGTTTCCCTAACACAGGGAACTATGGCTACACCTTC. Drawing the rest from reference TRBV12-5 and TRBJ1-2, the complete variable domain is DARVTQTPRHKVTEMGQEVTMRCQPILGHNTVFWYRQTMMQGLELLAYFRNRAPLDDSGMPKDRFSAEMPDATLATLKIQPSEPRDSAVYFCASGFPNTGNYGYTFGSGTRLTVV.

CDR3 bases: TGTGCCATCAGTGTGGGGACTAGCGGAGATACGCAGTATTTT. It yields the protein CAISVGTSGDTQYF. The chain couples TRBV10-3 to TRBJ2-3; 11 bases match TRBD2. Losses at the gene ends were 4 bases for V and 5 bases for J; bases not matched to a gene: 2. Germline V gene sequence: CDR1 ENHRY, CDR2 SYGVKD. The CDR3 totals 14 residues.

The rearrangement links TRBV24-1 to TRBJ1-1; possible D gene TRBD1, 5 bases. CDR3 length: 16 amino acids. Trimming shortened V by 9 bases and J by 1 base, and 20 bases separated the two germline ends. Germline V gives CDR1 KGHDR, CDR2 SFDVKD. CDR3 protein: CATGGASKVRNTEAFF. CDR3 bases: TGTGCCACCGGGGGAGCCAGTAAGGTTAGGAACACTGAAGCTTTCTTT.

This chain connects TRBV9 to TRBJ2-7; D is ambiguous. This CDR3 is built from 12 residues. In germline, CDR1 is SGDLS, CDR2 YYNGEE. Trimming stripped 3 bases from V and 2 bases from J, with 6 bases between. The CDR3 coding sequence is TGTGCCAGCAGCGGACCGACCTACGAGCAGTACTTC. It specifies CASSGPTYEQYF.

This chain uses TRBV6-7 with TRBJ2-1; D may be TRBD1 (6 bases). TRBV6-7 falls under the ORF class, with uncertain function. Trimming left V 9 bases short and J 1 base short, with 16 bases between. This CDR3 region has 15 residues. The CDR3 region is CARGWGRLSYNEQFF. CDR3 sequence (DNA): TGTGCCAGGGGTTGGGGGCGCCTATCCTACAATGAGCAGTTCTTC.

This chain joins TRBV6-5 and TRBJ2-3; D is ambiguous. V dropped 6 bases and J dropped 2 bases, with 9 bases sitting between them. CDR1 MNHEY and CDR2 SVGAGI come from the germline V gene. This CDR3 comprises 13 residues. The CDR3 bases are TGTGCCAGCAGACCCTGGGACACAGATACGCAGTATTTT. This gives the protein CASRPWDTDTQYF.

This clone came up many times. CDR3 sequence: CASSEVSKSYEQYF. The CDR3, as DNA: TGTGCCAGCAGTGAAGTGTCTAAATCCTACGAGCAGTACTTC. The chain links TRBV6-1 to TRBJ2-7; D gene ambiguous. Trimming pared 1 base from V and 1 base from J, leaving 8 bases between. Germline CDR1 and CDR2: MNHNS and SASEGT. CDR3 length: 14 amino acids.

The rearrangement joins TRBV5-8 to TRBJ2-7; D is ambiguous. The germline gives CDR1 SGHTS, CDR2 YDEGEE. This CDR3 contains 14 residues. Trimming stripped 5 bases from V and 1 base from J, with 13 bases between. This CDR3 reads CASSFPGLSYEQYF. The DNA of the CDR3 is TGTGCCAGCAGTTTCCCCGGGCTATCCTACGAGCAGTACTTC. Supplemented by reference TRBV5-8 and TRBJ2-7, the full variable domain reads EAGVTQSPTHLIKTRGQQATLRCSPISGHTSVYWYQQALGLGLQFLLWYDEGEERNRGNFPPRFSGRQFPNYSSELNVNALELEDSALYLCASSFPGLSYEQYFGPGTRLTVT.

This clone was picked up one time. The rearrangement uses TRBV6-5 and TRBJ1-2; no clear D gene. Germline lookup yields CDR1 MNHEY and CDR2 SVGAGI. The CDR3 totals 12 residues. V lost 4 bases, J lost 5 bases, and 8 bases lay in between. CDR3 coding DNA: TGTGCCAGCAGTTCCACCCAATATGGCTACACCTTC. Encoded protein: CASSSTQYGYTF.

This sequence joins TRBV5-1 and TRBJ2-3, with 8 bases aligning to TRBD2. Germline values: CDR1 SGHRS, CDR2 YFSETQ. Germline trimming cut 3 bases from V and 6 bases from J; bases unmatched to any gene: 9. The CDR3 extends over 15 amino acids. CDR3 region: CASSSTSGGEDTQYF. In DNA form, the CDR3 reads TGCGCCAGCAGCTCGACATCCGGGGGGGAGGATACGCAGTATTTT. Full variable domain (missing parts from reference TRBV5-1 and TRBJ2-3): KAGVTQTPRYLIKTRGQQVTLSCSPISGHRSVSWYQQTPGQGLQFLFEYFSETQRNKGNFPGRFSGRQFSNSRSEMNVSTLELGDSALYLCASSSTSGGEDTQYFGPGTRLTVL.

The rearrangement joins TRBV19 to TRBJ2-7; perhaps TRBD1 as D (5 bases). The CDR3 is 14 amino acids. The V and J ends lost 4 bases and 3 bases respectively, with 13 bases between them. Germline V gene sequence: CDR1 LNHDA, CDR2 SQIVND (reference sequence). The CDR3 here is CASSKTGQIYEQYF. CDR3 nucleotides: TGTGCCAGTAGTAAGACCGGACAAATCTACGAGCAGTACTTC.

Concerning this clone itself: Other DNA sequences in the sample encode the same CDR3. This sequence joins TRBV10-3 and TRBJ1-2, with 8 positions matching TRBD1. CDR1 ENHRY and CDR2 SYGVKD come from the germline V gene. Germline trimming cut 3 bases from V and 3 bases from J; bases unmatched to any gene: 9. This CDR3 spans 16 amino acids. The CDR3: CAISDSGQGSYYGYTF. CDR3 sequence (DNA): TGTGCCATCAGTGATTCAGGACAGGGTTCCTACTATGGCTACACCTTC.

V is TRBV6-5 and J is TRBJ1-1, with D possibly being TRBD1 (5 bases). Trimming took off 6 bases at V and 8 bases at J, with 16 bases between the two ends. CDR1 is MNHEY and CDR2 is SVGAGI in the germline V gene. CDR3 length equals 13 residues. As DNA, the CDR3 is TGTGCCAGCAGACTTCGGGCAGGGCAGGAAGCTTTCTTT. Protein product: CASRLRAGQEAFF.

The rearrangement uses TRBV6-1 and TRBJ2-5; D may be TRBD2 (6 bases). This CDR3 contains 16 residues. CDR1 and CDR2 (germline): MNHNS, SASEGT. V was cut by 4 bases and J by 1 base, with 16 bases left in between. CDR3 in amino acids: CASSGRDWTIQETQYF. In DNA form, the CDR3 reads TGTGCCAGCAGTGGACGGGACTGGACGATCCAAGAGACCCAGTACTTC.